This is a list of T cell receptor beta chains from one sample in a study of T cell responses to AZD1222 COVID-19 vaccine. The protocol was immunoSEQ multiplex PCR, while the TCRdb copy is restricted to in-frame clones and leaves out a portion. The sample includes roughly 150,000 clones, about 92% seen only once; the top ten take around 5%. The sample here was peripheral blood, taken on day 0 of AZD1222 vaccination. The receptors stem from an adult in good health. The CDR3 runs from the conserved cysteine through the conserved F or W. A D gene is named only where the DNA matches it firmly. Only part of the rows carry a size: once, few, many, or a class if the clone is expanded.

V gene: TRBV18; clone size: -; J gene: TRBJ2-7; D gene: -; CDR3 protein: CASSPFPPSYEQYF; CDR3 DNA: TGTGCCAGCTCACCTTTCCCTCCTTCCTACGAGCAGTACTTC
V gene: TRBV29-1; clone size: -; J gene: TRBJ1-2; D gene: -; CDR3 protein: CSSHTVGYGYTF; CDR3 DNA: TGCAGCAGTCACACAGTGGGTTATGGCTACACCTTC
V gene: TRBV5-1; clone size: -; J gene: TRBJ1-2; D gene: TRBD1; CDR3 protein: CASSGPGQAIYGYTF; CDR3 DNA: TGCGCCAGCAGCGGGCCGGGACAGGCGATCTATGGCTACACCTTC
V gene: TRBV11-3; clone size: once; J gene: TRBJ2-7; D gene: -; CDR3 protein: CASSRSAGNYEQYF; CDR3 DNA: TGTGCCAGCAGCCGCTCCGCGGGAAACTACGAGCAGTACTTC
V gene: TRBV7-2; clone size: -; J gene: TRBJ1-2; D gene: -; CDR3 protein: CASSLAQGTYYGYTF; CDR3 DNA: TGTGCCAGCAGCTTAGCCCAGGGAACCTATTACGGCTACACCTTC
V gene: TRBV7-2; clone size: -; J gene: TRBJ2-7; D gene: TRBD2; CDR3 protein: CASSSTGTTLEQYF; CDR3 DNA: TGTGCCAGCAGCTCGACCGGGACTACCCTCGAGCAGTACTTC
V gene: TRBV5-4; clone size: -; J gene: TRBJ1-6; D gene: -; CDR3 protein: CASSFVDSTNSPLHF; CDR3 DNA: TGTGCCAGCAGCTTCGTCGACAGTACTAATTCACCCCTCCACTTT
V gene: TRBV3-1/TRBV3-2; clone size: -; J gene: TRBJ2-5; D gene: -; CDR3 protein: CASSQGRQRYQETQYF; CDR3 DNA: TGTGCCAGCAGCCAGGGCAGACAGAGGTACCAAGAGACCCAGTACTTC
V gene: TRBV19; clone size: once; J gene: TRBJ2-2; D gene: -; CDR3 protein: CASSKKVPSANTGELFF; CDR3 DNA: TGTGCCAGTAGTAAAAAGGTCCCTAGCGCGAACACCGGGGAGCTGTTTTTT
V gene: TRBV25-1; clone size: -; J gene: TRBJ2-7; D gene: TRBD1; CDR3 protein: CASGPGTGSDEQYF; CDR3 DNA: TGTGCCAGCGGTCCAGGGACAGGATCCGACGAGCAGTACTTC
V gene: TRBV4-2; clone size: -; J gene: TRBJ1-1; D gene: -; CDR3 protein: CASSQQGLNTEAFF; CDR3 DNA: TGTGCCAGCAGCCAACAGGGATTGAACACTGAAGCTTTCTTT
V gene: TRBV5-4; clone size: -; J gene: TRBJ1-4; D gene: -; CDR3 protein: CASSLWGEKLFF; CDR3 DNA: TGTGCCAGCAGCTTGTGGGGTGAAAAACTGTTTTTT
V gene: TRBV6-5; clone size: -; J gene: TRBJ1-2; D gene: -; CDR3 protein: CARGGGGYGYTF; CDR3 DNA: TGTGCCCGAGGGGGAGGGGGCTATGGCTACACCTTC
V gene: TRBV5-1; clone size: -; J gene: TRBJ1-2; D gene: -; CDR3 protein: CASSWLPDSNYGYTF; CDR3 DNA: TGCGCCAGCAGCTGGCTTCCCGACAGTAACTATGGCTACACCTTC
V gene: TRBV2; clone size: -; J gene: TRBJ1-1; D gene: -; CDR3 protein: CASNEPGEAVDTEAFF; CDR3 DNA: TGTGCCAGCAATGAACCCGGGGAGGCAGTGGACACTGAAGCTTTCTTT
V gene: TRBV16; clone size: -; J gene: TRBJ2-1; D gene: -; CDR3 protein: CASSLKGRVSGHEQFF; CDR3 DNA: TGTGCCAGCAGCCTGAAGGGACGGGTGTCTGGCCATGAGCAGTTCTTC
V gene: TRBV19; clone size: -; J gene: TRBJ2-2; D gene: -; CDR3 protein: CASSAGTFTGELFF; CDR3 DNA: TGTGCCAGTAGTGCTGGGACTTTCACCGGGGAGCTGTTTTTT
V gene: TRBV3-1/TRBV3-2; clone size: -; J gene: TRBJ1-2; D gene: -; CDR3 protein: CASSQVGPLYGYTF; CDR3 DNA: TGTGCCAGCAGCCAAGTTGGCCCTCTCTATGGCTACACCTTC
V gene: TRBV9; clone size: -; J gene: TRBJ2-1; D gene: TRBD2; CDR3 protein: CASSVVGRELFF; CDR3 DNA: TGTGCCAGCAGCGTAGTCGGGCGGGAGTTGTTCTTC
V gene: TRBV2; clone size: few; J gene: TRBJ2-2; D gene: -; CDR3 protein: CASWGQDTTGELFF; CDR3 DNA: TGTGCCAGCTGGGGGCAGGATACCACCGGGGAGCTGTTTTTT
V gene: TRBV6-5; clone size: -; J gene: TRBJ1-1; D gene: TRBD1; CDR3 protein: CASQGVGNTEAFF; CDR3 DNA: TGTGCCAGCCAGGGGGTTGGGAACACTGAAGCTTTCTTT
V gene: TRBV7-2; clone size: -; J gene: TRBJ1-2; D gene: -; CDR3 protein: CASSLASPREGGYTF; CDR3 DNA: TGTGCCAGCAGCTTAGCCTCACCGCGGGAAGGGGGCTACACCTTC
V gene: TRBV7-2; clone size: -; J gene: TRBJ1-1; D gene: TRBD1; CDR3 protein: CASSLPHRGAEAFF; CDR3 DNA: TGTGCCAGCAGCTTACCTCACAGGGGTGCTGAAGCTTTCTTT
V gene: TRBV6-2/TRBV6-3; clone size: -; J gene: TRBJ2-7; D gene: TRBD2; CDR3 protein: CASSYPLSGLASYEQYF; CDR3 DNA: TGTGCCAGCAGTTACCCCCTCTCGGGACTAGCATCCTACGAGCAGTACTTC
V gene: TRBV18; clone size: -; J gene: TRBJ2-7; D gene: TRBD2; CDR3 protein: CASSPLAGAVTSYEQYF; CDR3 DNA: TGTGCCAGCTCACCGTTAGCGGGAGCCGTTACATCCTACGAGCAGTACTTC
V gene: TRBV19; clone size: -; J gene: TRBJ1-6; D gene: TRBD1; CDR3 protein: CASSASGTGYSPLHF; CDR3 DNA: TGTGCCAGTAGTGCCTCCGGGACAGGGTATTCACCCCTCCACTTT
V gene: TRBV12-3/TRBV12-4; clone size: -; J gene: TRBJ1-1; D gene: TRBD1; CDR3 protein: CASSLTGTTEAFF; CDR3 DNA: TGTGCCAGCAGTTTGACAGGGACCACTGAAGCTTTCTTT
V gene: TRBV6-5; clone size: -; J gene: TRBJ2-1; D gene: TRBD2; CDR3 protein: CASSYKGLAGYNEQFF; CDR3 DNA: TGTGCCAGCAGTTACAAGGGACTAGCGGGATACAATGAGCAGTTCTTC
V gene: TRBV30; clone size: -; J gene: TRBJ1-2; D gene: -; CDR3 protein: CAWNGGTHGYTF; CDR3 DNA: TGTGCCTGGAACGGGGGTACTCATGGCTACACCTTC
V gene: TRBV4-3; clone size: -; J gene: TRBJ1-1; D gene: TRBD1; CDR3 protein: CASSQDGTGMTEAFF; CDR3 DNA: TGCGCCAGCAGCCAAGATGGGACAGGGATGACTGAAGCTTTCTTT
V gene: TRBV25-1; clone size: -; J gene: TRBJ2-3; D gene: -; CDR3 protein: CASSRGTDTQYF; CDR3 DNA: TGTGCCAGCAGCCGGGGAACAGATACGCAGTATTTT
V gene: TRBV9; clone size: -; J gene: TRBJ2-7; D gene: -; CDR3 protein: CASGGATYYEQYF; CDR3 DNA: TGTGCCAGCGGGGGGGCTACCTACTACGAGCAGTACTTC
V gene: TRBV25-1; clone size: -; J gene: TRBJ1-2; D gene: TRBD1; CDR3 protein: CASSAGQGNYGYTF; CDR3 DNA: TGTGCCAGCAGTGCGGGACAGGGGAACTATGGCTACACCTTC
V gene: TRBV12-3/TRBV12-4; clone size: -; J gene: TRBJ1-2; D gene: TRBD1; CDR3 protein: CASSWTGNYGYTF; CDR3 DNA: TGTGCCAGCAGTTGGACAGGGAACTATGGCTACACCTTC
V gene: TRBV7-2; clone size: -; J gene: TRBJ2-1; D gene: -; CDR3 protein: CASSLGNLGGYNEQFF; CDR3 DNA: TGTGCCAGCAGCTTAGGGAATTTGGGTGGTTACAATGAGCAGTTCTTC
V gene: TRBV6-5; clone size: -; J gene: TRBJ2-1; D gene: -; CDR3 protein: CASSTSSYNEQFF; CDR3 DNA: TGTGCCAGCAGTACTTCTTCCTACAATGAGCAGTTCTTC
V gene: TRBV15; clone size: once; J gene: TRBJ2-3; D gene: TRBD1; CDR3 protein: CATSSSLDRGGGTQYF; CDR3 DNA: TGTGCCACCAGCAGTTCCTTGGACAGGGGGGGTGGTACGCAGTATTTT
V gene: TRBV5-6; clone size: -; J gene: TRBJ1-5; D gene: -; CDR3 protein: CASSFTRGVVTNQPQHF; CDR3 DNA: TGTGCCAGCAGCTTTACTCGGGGCGTAGTAACCAATCAGCCCCAGCATTTT
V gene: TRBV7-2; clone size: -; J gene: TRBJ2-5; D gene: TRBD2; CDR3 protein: CASSLAGTSGTVTQYF; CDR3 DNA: TGTGCCAGCAGCTTAGCGGGGACTAGCGGGACAGTTACCCAGTACTTC